The 32 T cell receptor beta chains below come from one sample, sequenced in a study of STAT5B mutations in CD4+ large granular lymphocyte leukemia. Sequencing was performed with immunoSEQ multiplex PCR; in TCRdb, only in-frame clones are kept and a portion is missing. The sample consists of tens of thousands of clones, 78% of them appearing once. Material for sequencing was CD4+ T cells from blood buffy coats. The receptors derive from a human donor in good health.

The genes are TRBV7-2 and TRBJ1-2; 8 bases fit TRBD1. The CDR3 contains 13 residues. The V segment lost 1 base and the J segment 8 bases; nucleotides outside the gene matches: 3. Looked up from germline, CDR1 is SGHTA and CDR2 is FQGNSA. The CDR3 nucleotides read TGTGCCAGCAGCTTAGAATACAGGGGGGGCTACACCTTC. As protein: CASSLEYRGGYTF.

The V call is TRBV6-1, the J call TRBJ2-3, with 9 bases identical to TRBD2. From germline, CDR1 is MNHNS and CDR2 SASEGT. The CDR3 runs 16 residues. The J segment lost 3 bases and the V segment lost 0 bases, leaving 4 bases of the junction unmatched. CDR3 in amino acids: CASSEAQRGATDTQYF. The CDR3 DNA sequence: TGTGCCAGCAGTGAAGCCCAGCGGGGGGCGACAGATACGCAGTATTTT.

The rearrangement links TRBV19 to TRBJ2-5; D is perhaps TRBD1 or TRBD2 (5 bases each). The germline V gene has CDR1 LNHDA and CDR2 SQIVND (reference sequence). The V end was cut by 6 bases, the J end by 2 bases, with 16 bases between. CDR3 length equals 15 residues. CDR3: CASRPRAGLQETQYF. DNA of the CDR3: TGTGCCAGTAGGCCGAGGGCAGGGCTACAAGAGACCCAGTACTTC.

The J gene is TRBJ2-2, the V gene TRBV2; the D is unclear. This CDR3 has 16 residues. CDR1 is SNHLY, CDR2 FYNNEI, per germline. V lost 4 bases, J lost 0 bases, and 12 bases lay in between. CDR3 loop: CASSGGGPANTGELFF. The CDR3 DNA reads as TGTGCCAGCAGTGGTGGCGGTCCCGCGAACACCGGGGAGCTGTTTTTT.

A single count supports this clone. V gene TRBV6-1 combines with J gene TRBJ2-7; 9 bases map to TRBD1. CDR1 and CDR2 (germline): MNHNS, SASEGT. The J segment lost 2 bases and the V segment lost 4 bases, leaving 6 bases of the junction unmatched. The CDR3 sequence is 15 residues long. DNA for the CDR3: TGTGCCAGCAGTGCTAGGACAGGGGACACCTACGAGCAGTACTTC. Its protein is CASSARTGDTYEQYF.

This clone was seen a few times. The chain employs TRBV4-1 and TRBJ2-2, with 7 bases identical to TRBD2. This CDR3 contains 18 residues. V shed 0 bases, J shed 5 bases, and the junction held 12 bases outside the gene matches. Germline V gene lookup returns CDR1 MGHRA and CDR2 YSYEKL. The CDR3 nucleotides are TGCGCCAGCAGCCAAGAGGGTAGCGGGTCCATGGGGACCGGGGAGCTGTTTTTT. Its translation is CASSQEGSGSMGTGELFF.

V is TRBV28 and J is TRBJ2-6; D possibly corresponds to TRBD1 (5 bases). The CDR3 is 15 amino acids. The V and J ends lost 5 bases and 4 bases respectively, with 12 bases between them. Looked up from germline, CDR1 is MDHEN and CDR2 is SYDVKM. CDR3 coding DNA: TGTGCCAGCAGTATCCCAGGGCCCGGGGCCAACGTCCTGACTTTC. Encoded protein: CASSIPGPGANVLTF.

The chain links TRBV10-3 to TRBJ2-3, with 12 bases identical to TRBD2. V lost 9 bases to trimming and J lost 0 bases; unmatched junction nucleotides: 4. The V gene's germline CDR1 is ENHRY and CDR2 SYGVKD. CDR3 size: 15 residues. CDR3: CAIGLAGSSTDTQYF. CDR3 DNA: TGTGCCATAGGACTAGCGGGGTCGAGCACAGATACGCAGTATTTT.

The rearrangement links TRBV7-6 to TRBJ2-7, with 8 positions matching TRBD1. Per germline, CDR1 SGHVS and CDR2 FNYEAQ. The CDR3 has 13 residues. V shed 3 bases and J 6 bases; nucleotides not matched to a gene: 4. CDR3 protein: CASSFGQGREQYF. CDR3 bases: TGTGCCAGCAGCTTTGGACAGGGTCGCGAGCAGTACTTC.

This chain links TRBV10-3 with TRBJ2-7; D is unclear. V lost 0 bases and J lost 1, with 10 bases in between. Germline V gene lookup returns CDR1 ENHRY and CDR2 SYGVKD. The CDR3 sequence is 15 residues long. The CDR3 here is CAISESNSGSYEQYF. For the CDR3, the DNA is TGTGCCATCAGTGAGTCGAATTCGGGTTCCTACGAGCAGTACTTC.

Only a few counts were recorded for this clone. V is TRBV27 and J is TRBJ1-5; TRBD1 matches at 7 bases. Germline V gene lookup returns CDR1 MNHEY and CDR2 SMNVEV (reference sequence). The CDR3 spans 13 residues. Unmatched junction bases numbered 5, after V lost 3 bases and J lost 9 bases. This CDR3 is CASSFRPGGPQHF. CDR3 DNA sequence: TGTGCCAGCAGTTTCAGACCAGGGGGGCCCCAGCATTTT.

With respect to this clone: No conserved phenylalanine or tryptophan is present at the end of the CDR3, so a read error is the likely explanation. V is TRBV6-5 and J is TRBJ1-2; D possibly corresponds to TRBD1 (5 bases). The germline CDR1 and CDR2 sequences are MNHEY and SVGAGI. The CDR3 consists of 13 residues. Trimming removed 5 bases from V and 4 bases from J, with 11 bases in between. The CDR3: CASSGGRLYGYTL. In DNA form, the CDR3 reads TGTGCCAGCAGTGGGGGACGCCTCTATGGCTACACCCTC.

The V and J genes are TRBV21-1 and TRBJ1-2. TRBV21-1 is listed as a pseudogene. The CDR3 loop spans 15 amino acids. CDR3 DNA sequence: TGTGCCAGCAGCAAATTCGAGGTTACTAACTATGGCTACACCTTC. The encoded protein is CASSKFEVTNYGYTF.

The genes are TRBV7-6 and TRBJ2-7; D could derive from TRBD1 or TRBD2 (5 bases each). V lost 5 bases and J 1 base, leaving 15 bases between the germline ends. CDR1 and CDR2 (germline): SGHVS, FNYEAQ. The CDR3 contains 15 residues. In DNA form, the CDR3 reads TGTGCCAGCAGCCCGGAGGTTGGGGCTTCCTACGAGCAGTACTTC. Amino acid sequence: CASSPEVGASYEQYF.

In its sample, this clone was seen once. The chain uses TRBV7-9 and TRBJ2-3; D is unclear. The CDR3 contains 15 residues. Per the germline V gene, CDR1 is SEHNR and CDR2 is FQNEAQ (reference sequence). The V end was cut by 1 base, the J end by 2 bases, with 10 bases between. The DNA for the CDR3 is TGTGCCAGCAGCTTAGTTCAGCGATCCACAGATACGCAGTATTTT. It encodes CASSLVQRSTDTQYF.

The V and J genes are TRBV6-5 and TRBJ1-2, with no clear D. This CDR3 region has 12 residues. Germline loops: CDR1 MNHEY, CDR2 SVGAGI. The V end lost 4 bases, the J end lost 0 bases, and 3 bases lay between the germline ends. CDR3 DNA: TGTGCCAGCAGTTCGTCTAACTATGGCTACACCTTC. This sequence encodes CASSSSNYGYTF.

The gene calls are TRBV7-6 and TRBJ2-5, with 12 bases identical to TRBD2. V was clipped by 1 base and J by 6 bases; unmatched bases: 9. Germline V gives CDR1 SGHVS, CDR2 FNYEAQ. This CDR3 region has 17 residues. The CDR3 region has the DNA TGTGCCAGCAGCTTAGTTGCGTCTAGCGGGAGGGAAAAGACCCAGTACTTC. Encoded protein: CASSLVASSGREKTQYF.

The chain joins TRBV7-3 to TRBJ2-5, with D perhaps matching TRBD2 (6 bases). The CDR3 has 13 amino acids. Germline CDR1 is SGHTA and CDR2 is FQGTGA. Trimming pared 3 bases from V and 5 bases from J, leaving 10 bases between. CDR3 sequence: CASSFGGRETQYF. The DNA for the CDR3 is TGTGCCAGCAGCTTCGGGGGACGGGAGACCCAGTACTTC.

This clone appeared once. The rearrangement links TRBV7-9 to TRBJ2-3; no reliable D call. V dropped 1 base and J dropped 1 base, with 0 bases sitting between them. This CDR3 has 12 residues. CDR1 and CDR2 from the germline V gene are SEHNR and FQNEAQ (reference sequence). CDR3 in amino acids: CASSLGTDTQYF. As DNA, the CDR3 is TGTGCCAGCAGCTTAGGCACAGATACGCAGTATTTT.

The rearrangement joins TRBV7-8 to TRBJ2-7; the match to TRBD2 covers 8 bases. Germline V gene data show CDR1 as SGHVS and CDR2 as FQNEAQ. This CDR3 has 14 amino acids. After removal of 3 bases from V and 5 bases from J, the junction contained 6 bases not matched to a gene. The CDR3 DNA sequence: TGTGCCAGCAGCTTCCGGACTAGCCGCAACGAGCAGTACTTC. Encoded protein: CASSFRTSRNEQYF. Variable domain in full (rest from reference TRBV7-8 and TRBJ2-7): GAGVSQSPRYKVAKRGQDVALRCDPISGHVSLFWYQQALGQGPEFLTYFQNEAQLDKSGLPSDRFFAERPEGSVSTLKIQRTQQEDSAVYLCASSFRTSRNEQYFGPGTRLTVT.

The sample holds one count of this clone. The V call is TRBV12-1, the J call TRBJ1-2; the D call of TRBD1 is as the table states it, not checked on the DNA. TRBV12-1 is classified as a pseudogene. The CDR3 is 16 residues long. The CDR3 DNA reads as TGTGCCAGCAGCTTTTTGTATACACATCCTAACTATGGCTACACCTTC. The encoded protein is CASSFLYTHPNYGYTF.

The chain links TRBV5-1 to TRBJ1-1; 8 nucleotides align to TRBD1. With 4 bases clipped from V and 1 base from J, the junction kept 6 bases outside the gene matches. There are 15 residues in the CDR3. Germline values: CDR1 SGHRS, CDR2 YFSETQ. CDR3 protein: CASSGAGGKNTEAFF. CDR3 sequence (DNA): TGCGCCAGCAGCGGGGCAGGGGGCAAGAACACTGAAGCTTTCTTT.

The J gene is TRBJ2-7, the V gene TRBV18, with D maybe TRBD2 (6 bases). The germline gives CDR1 KGHSH, CDR2 LQKENI. The CDR3 length is 15 residues. Trimming took 1 base from V and 2 from J, leaving 12 bases between them. The CDR3 loop reads CASSPRGGDTYEQYF. In DNA, the CDR3 is TGTGCCAGCTCACCACGGGGAGGCGATACCTACGAGCAGTACTTC. Full variable domain (rest looked up from reference TRBV18 and TRBJ2-7): NAGVMQNPRHLVRRRGQEARLRCSPMKGHSHVYWYRQLPEEGLKFMVYLQKENIIDESGMPKERFSAEFPKEGPSILRIQQVVRGDSAAYFCASSPRGGDTYEQYFGPGTRLTVT.

The gene calls are TRBV19 and TRBJ2-5; 9 positions match TRBD2. Germline V gene lookup returns CDR1 LNHDA and CDR2 SQIVND (reference sequence). The CDR3 totals 13 residues. V shed 6 bases and J 2 bases; nucleotides not matched to a gene: 1. The CDR3 DNA sequence: TGTGCCAGTAGGACTAGCGGTCAAGAGACCCAGTACTTC. Its protein product is CASRTSGQETQYF.

This clone was observed a single time. The chain recombines TRBV6-1 with TRBJ2-7; D is unclear. V was cut by 4 bases and J by 4 bases, with 11 bases left in between. The CDR3 has 13 residues. Germline V gene lookup returns CDR1 MNHNS and CDR2 SASEGT. CDR3 residues: CASSGLMGYEQYF. CDR3 DNA: TGTGCCAGCAGTGGCTTAATGGGATACGAGCAGTACTTC.

This clone was counted a few times. The V and J genes are TRBV19 and TRBJ2-6; D unclear. V lost 3 bases to trimming and J lost 0 bases, with 6 bases between them. The CDR3 length is 15 residues. Germline CDR1 reads LNHDA; CDR2 reads SQIVND (reference sequence). The CDR3, as DNA: TGTGCCAGTAGTATTATCGGCTCTGGGGCCAACGTCCTGACTTTC. It codes for CASSIIGSGANVLTF.

The chain couples TRBV19 to TRBJ2-7; 8 bases line up with TRBD1. The CDR3 totals 15 residues. CDR1 is LNHDA, CDR2 SQIVND, per germline (reference sequence). Losses at the gene ends were 5 bases for V and 0 bases for J; bases not matched to a gene: 6. DNA for the CDR3: TGTGCCAGTAGTGTCGACAGGGGCGCCTCCTACGAGCAGTACTTC. It specifies CASSVDRGASYEQYF.

This clone appeared once. The chain carries TRBV18 and TRBJ1-1; TRBD1 matches at 10 bases. Germline CDR1 and CDR2: KGHSH and LQKENI. The CDR3 is made up of 14 amino acids. V gave up 2 bases and J gave up 7 bases; unmatched junction bases: 4. The CDR3 is CASSPNDRGHEAFF. The DNA of the CDR3 is TGTGCCAGCTCACCAAATGACAGGGGGCATGAAGCTTTCTTT.

This rearrangement joins TRBV15 to TRBJ1-1; 8 nucleotides line up with TRBD1. Germline CDR1 LNHNV, CDR2 YYDKDF (reference sequence). After removal of 0 bases from V and 2 bases from J, the junction contained 8 bases not matched to a gene. The length of the CDR3 is 17 residues. The CDR3 reads CATSRDRGQGANTEAFF. The CDR3 nucleotides are TGTGCCACCAGCAGAGACAGGGGTCAGGGGGCTAACACTGAAGCTTTCTTT.

J is TRBJ2-1 and V is TRBV5-7; D is unresolved. TRBV5-7 is recorded as an ORF, its role being uncertain. The V and J ends lost 0 bases and 7 bases respectively, with 8 bases between them. The CDR3 length is 13 residues. The CDR3: CASSLESLNEQFF. The CDR3, as DNA: TGTGCCAGCAGCTTGGAGAGTCTGAATGAGCAGTTCTTC.

The V call is TRBV19, the J call TRBJ2-4; D gene unclear. Germline values: CDR1 LNHDA, CDR2 SQIVND (reference sequence). This CDR3 region has 16 residues. Trimming removed 7 bases from V and 0 bases from J, with 16 bases in between. The CDR3 sequence: CASTPGQIVAKNIQYF. The CDR3 DNA follows: TGTGCCAGTACCCCGGGCCAGATAGTAGCCAAAAACATTCAGTACTTC.

The J gene is TRBJ2-1, the V gene TRBV7-2, with D unclear. V gave up 5 bases and J gave up 7 bases, with 12 bases separating them. Per the germline V gene, CDR1 is SGHTA and CDR2 is FQGNSA. The CDR3 totals 13 residues. The CDR3 DNA reads TGTGCCAGCAGCCCGGGTAGGGTGAATGAGCAGTTCTTC. Protein: CASSPGRVNEQFF.